The text below deals with one TCR beta chain. The data were taken from a study of shared clonotypes between healthy human individuals. About the study: A donor's plate count was three for CD4 naive and three for CD4 memory; CD8 naive had two and CD8 memory one.

V gave up 1 base and J gave up 5 bases, with 11 bases separating them. The CDR3 extends over 14 amino acids. CDR1 and CDR2 (germline): SGHAT, FQNNGV. Over several immunoSEQ plates, each subset's genomic DNA was distributed in even portions. Using immunoSEQ multiplex PCR, the repertoire was profiled, and TCRdb retains in-frame clones only, with some absent. The sample shows approximately 1.4 million clones, 95% to 99% of them seen only once. This chain joins TRBV11-2 and TRBJ1-1, with D maybe TRBD1 (5 bases). The sequencing input was naive CD4+ T cells sorted from blood. Documented subset: CD45RA+ positively selected. This clonotype was obtained from a man in his thirties or forties in good health. The chain's CDR3 is CASSLGGGWTEAFF. The CDR3 coding sequence is TGTGCCAGCAGCTTAGGGGGGGGATGGACTGAAGCTTTCTTT.